Detailed here is one T cell receptor beta chain. The clone's antigen remains unknown. No much larger clonotype is one base removed from it; base qualities were not supplied. CDR1 and CDR2 (SGHRS, YFSETQ) derive from the germline V gene. Inclusive of the bounding cysteine and phenylalanine, the CDR3 is 15 residues long. Only the CDR3 DNA stays, 45 bases, in frame from base 1. Cut back by 4 bases and 6 bases, the V and J ends lie 16 bases apart. This sample is part of a study of T cell changes during pregnancy in multiple sclerosis (dated by TCRdb to about 2019). Looking at the study overall: The study looked at changes in the T cell repertoire across pregnancy in women with multiple sclerosis.

Library generation was performed with the immunoSEQ multiplex PCR assay. In TCRdb, the immuneACCESS table is reduced to in-frame sequences with V and J assigned. These tables do not hold every clone; where another copy was compared, an unresolved V gene accounts for under half, and the others remain unexplained. This sample holds around 56,000 clones; over 75% were observed only once. Together, the top ten hold roughly 2% of the sample. The sequenced sample was peripheral blood, obtained in the first trimester of pregnancy. The chain is encoded by TRBV5-1 joined to TRBJ2-2; TRBD2 is a weak D gene call, 5 bases matching. The source is a female donor in good health, enrolled as a control in a pregnancy study. CDR3 loop: CASSPTLAGAGELFF. Read as DNA, the sequence is TGCGCCAGCAGCCCTACGCTAGCTGGGGCCGGGGAGCTGTTTTTT.